The 9 T cell receptor beta chains listed next were all sequenced from one sample in a study of blood T cell repertoires in COVID-19. Only in-frame clones appear in the TCRdb table, and some are missing; sequencing was by immunoSEQ multiplex PCR. The profile shows roughly 250,000 clones, about nine tenths of them singletons. The source material was peripheral blood. These receptors came from a young man with COVID-19, enrolled during active disease.

This chain uses TRBV11-2 with TRBJ2-3; D may be TRBD2 (6 bases). CDR3 length equals 14 residues. The V and J ends lost 5 bases and 6 bases respectively, with 15 bases between them. Germline assignment: CDR1 SGHAT and CDR2 FQNNGV. CDR3 nucleotides: TGTGCCAGCAGCCCGGGACTGTCCTCGGATACGCAGTATTTT. Protein product: CASSPGLSSDTQYF.

The rearrangement uses TRBV19 and TRBJ1-1, with 9 nucleotides matching TRBD1. V was pared by 6 bases and J by 8 bases, with 7 bases of the junction left unmatched. The CDR3 totals 13 residues. In germline, CDR1 is LNHDA, CDR2 SQIVND (reference sequence). CDR3 region: CASSTGTGPEAFF. CDR3 DNA: TGTGCCAGTAGCACCGGGACAGGGCCCGAAGCTTTCTTT.

This rearrangement joins TRBV19 to TRBJ1-6, with D unresolved. Trimming pared 10 bases from V and 0 bases from J, leaving 10 bases between. Germline assignment: CDR1 LNHDA and CDR2 SQIVND (reference sequence). This CDR3 spans 14 amino acids. Here the CDR3 DNA reads TGTGCCACTAACGAACGCTCCTATAATTCACCCCTCCACTTT. This sequence encodes CATNERSYNSPLHF.

This rearrangement joins TRBV5-5 to TRBJ2-7; D is perhaps TRBD1 (5 bases). This CDR3 has 14 residues. Per the germline V gene, CDR1 is SGHKS and CDR2 is YYEKEE (reference sequence). V was trimmed by 1 base and J by 5 bases, leaving 13 bases between them. CDR3 protein: CASSLQGLVHEQYF. The CDR3 DNA reads TGTGCCAGCAGCTTGCAGGGATTGGTCCACGAGCAGTACTTC.

The V and J genes are TRBV12-3 or TRBV12-4 and TRBJ1-2; D remains unclear. V gave up 3 bases and J gave up 6 bases, with 5 bases separating them. The CDR3 spans 11 residues. The CDR3 DNA reads TGTGCCAGCAGTTTTCTCCATGGCTACACCTTC. As protein: CASSFLHGYTF.

This clone has a handful of counts. The CDR3 bases are TGTGCCAGCAGCTTGTCCGAACTCTATGGCTACACCTTC. Its translation is CASSLSELYGYTF. This rearrangement joins TRBV5-5 to TRBJ1-2; D is uncertain. CDR1 SGHKS and CDR2 YYEKEE come from the germline V gene (reference sequence). The CDR3 contains 13 residues. Trimming shortened V by 1 base and J by 4 bases, and 8 bases separated the two germline ends.

The chain carries TRBV11-2 and TRBJ1-2; a weak D match, TRBD1 (5 bases). V lost 0 bases and J lost 4, with 9 bases in between. This CDR3 comprises 14 residues. Per the germline V gene, CDR1 is SGHAT and CDR2 is FQNNGV. In DNA form, the CDR3 reads TGTGCCAGCAGCTTAGATCCAGGGCTCTATGGCTACACCTTC. It encodes CASSLDPGLYGYTF.

The V gene is TRBV6-6, the J gene TRBJ1-2, with 8 nucleotides matching TRBD1. This CDR3 comprises 13 residues. The V and J ends lost 6 bases and 7 bases, in that order; junction bases with no gene match: 7. Germline V lookup: CDR1 MNHNY, CDR2 SVGAGI (reference sequence). In DNA form, the CDR3 reads TGTGCCAGCAGGACAGGGGAGGTCTTTGGCTACACCTTC. Its protein is CASRTGEVFGYTF.

The rearrangement uses TRBV4-1 and TRBJ2-3; 15 nucleotides match TRBD2. Germline loops: CDR1 MGHRA, CDR2 YSYEKL. V dropped 1 base and J dropped 4; count of bases not matched to a gene: 3. The CDR3 runs to 17 residues. The DNA for the CDR3 is TGCGCCAGCAGCCAAGGGACTAGCGGGGGGGCGGCAGATACGCAGTATTTT. Translation: CASSQGTSGGAADTQYF.